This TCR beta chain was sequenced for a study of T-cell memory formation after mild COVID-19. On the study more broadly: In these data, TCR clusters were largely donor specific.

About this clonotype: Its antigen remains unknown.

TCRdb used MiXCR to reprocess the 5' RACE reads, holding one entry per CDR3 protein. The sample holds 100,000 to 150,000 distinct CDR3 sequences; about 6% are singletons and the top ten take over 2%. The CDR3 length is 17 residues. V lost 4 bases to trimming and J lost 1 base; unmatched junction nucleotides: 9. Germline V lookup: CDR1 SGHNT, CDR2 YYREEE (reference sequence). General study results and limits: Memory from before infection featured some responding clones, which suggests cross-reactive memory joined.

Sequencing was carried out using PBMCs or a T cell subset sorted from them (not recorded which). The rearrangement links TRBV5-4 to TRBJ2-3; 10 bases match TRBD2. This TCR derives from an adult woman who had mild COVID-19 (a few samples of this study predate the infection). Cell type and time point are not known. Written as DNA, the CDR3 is TGTGCCAGCAGCCGCGGAATGGGACTAGCGCGCACAGATACGCAGTATTTT. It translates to CASSRGMGLARTDTQYF. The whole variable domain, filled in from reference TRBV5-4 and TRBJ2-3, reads ETGVTQSPTHLIKTRGQQVTLRCSSQSGHNTVSWYQQALGQGPQFIFQYYREEENGRGNFPPRFSGLQFPNYSSELNVNALELDDSALYLCASSRGMGLARTDTQYFGPGTRLTVL.